A single sample gave rise to the 24 T cell receptor beta chains below, sequenced in a study of Graves' ophthalmopathy and Graves' hyperthyroidism. Researchers took RNA transcripts and amplified TCR beta CDR3 regions from them. The first round was an RT-PCR with HTBI primers, and the second round was a multiplex PCR. In TCRdb, the multiplex PCR reads were re-called with MiXCR into one record per CDR3 protein. Found here are 150,000 to 200,000 distinct CDR3 sequences, 35% to 50% of them singletons; the top ten hold about 8.2%. Sequencing was carried out using peripheral blood. Receptors were obtained from a man between 25 and 39 years old with Graves' ophthalmopathy.

This clonotype was counted many times. This chain links TRBV10-3 with TRBJ1-1, with 8 nucleotides matching TRBD1. The CDR3 is 14 amino acids. Unmatched junction bases numbered 3, after V lost 2 bases and J lost 4 bases. From germline, CDR1 is ENHRY and CDR2 SYGVKD. The CDR3 coding sequence is TGTGCCATCAGTGAGGCGGACAGGGCCACTGAAGCTTTCTTT. As protein: CAISEADRATEAFF.

The V call is TRBV24-1, the J call TRBJ1-5, with D possibly matching TRBD1 (5 bases). Germline CDR1 reads KGHDR; CDR2 reads SFDVKD. The germline V and J ends were trimmed by 1 base and 1 base, with 13 bases remaining between them. This CDR3 region has 17 residues. CDR3 coding DNA: TGTGCCACCAGTGATTTTCCCGACCGGGACAGCAATCAGCCCCAGCATTTT. Residues: CATSDFPDRDSNQPQHF.

This clonotype was found many times. V is TRBV20-1 and J is TRBJ1-5, with TRBD1 matching over 8 bases. The CDR3 spans 15 residues. Per the germline V gene, CDR1 is DFQATT and CDR2 is SNEGSKA (reference sequence). V shed 5 bases and J 4 bases; nucleotides not matched to a gene: 10. CDR3 in amino acids: CSAPRGTGRNQPQHF. The CDR3 coding sequence is TGCAGTGCTCCACGGGGGACAGGTCGAAATCAGCCCCAGCATTTT.

This clonotype was observed at least ten times. One end of the junction is discordant with germline, which a read error may explain. The chain has TRBV9 and TRBJ1-1; TRBD1 matches 7 bases. The CDR3 sequence is 15 residues long. Per the germline V gene, CDR1 is SGDLS and CDR2 is YYNGEE. The CDR3 nucleotides read TGTGCCAGCAACGTAGAGGTAGGGGGCTTCACTGAAGCTTTCTTT. This codes for CASNVEVGGFTEAFF.

The V gene is TRBV25-1, the J gene TRBJ2-7; 11 bases are shared with TRBD1. Germline CDR1 reads MGHDK; CDR2 reads SYGVNS. The CDR3 length is 16 residues. V lost 6 bases to trimming and J lost 2 bases; unmatched junction nucleotides: 9. CDR3: CASSVGTGQGAYEQYF. DNA for the CDR3: TGTGCCAGCAGCGTAGGGACGGGACAGGGGGCCTACGAGCAGTACTTC.

This clonotype was detected ten times or more. The chain is built from TRBV5-1 and TRBJ2-2; 8 nucleotides align to TRBD1. The length of the CDR3 is 16 residues. The V gene end was trimmed by 4 bases and the J gene end by 1 base; junction bases not matched to a gene: 6. The germline V gene has CDR1 SGHRS and CDR2 YFSETQ. DNA for the CDR3: TGCGCCAGCAGCCCTACCGGGACAGGGAACACCGGGGAGCTGTTTTTT. It encodes CASSPTGTGNTGELFF.

The sample holds many counts of this clonotype. J is TRBJ2-7 and V is TRBV5-1; either TRBD1 or TRBD2 may supply D (5 bases each). Germline V lookup: CDR1 SGHRS, CDR2 YFSETQ. CDR3 length equals 17 residues. Trimming took 0 bases from V and 3 from J, leaving 19 bases between them. CDR3 loop: CASSLGRVSGRVYEQYF. The CDR3, as DNA: TGCGCCAGCAGCTTGGGGCGCGTCTCGGGACGGGTCTACGAGCAGTACTTC.

This chain links TRBV12-3 or TRBV12-4 with TRBJ1-5; D possibly corresponds to TRBD1 (5 bases). The CDR3 totals 13 residues. V was cut by 6 bases and J by 4 bases, with 10 bases left in between. CDR3 in amino acids: CASRVGVNQPQHF. The CDR3 nucleotides are TGTGCCAGCAGAGTAGGGGTGAATCAGCCCCAGCATTTT.

The CDR3 sequence is CASMRANTEAFF. CDR3 in DNA: TGTGCCAGCATGAGAGCTAACACTGAAGCTTTCTTT. The V call is TRBV12-3 or TRBV12-4, the J call TRBJ1-1; D is undetermined. Between the trimmed V and J ends, which lost 7 bases and 2 bases, there was a span of 8 bases. CDR3 size: 12 residues.

In this sample, this clonotype turned up many times. The chain couples TRBV2 to TRBJ2-2; D perhaps matches TRBD1 (6 bases). CDR1 is SNHLY and CDR2 is FYNNEI in the germline V gene. The CDR3 totals 15 residues. The V gene lost 6 bases and the J gene lost 0 bases, with 11 bases spanning the gap. The CDR3 sequence: CASSRDTPNTGELFF. The CDR3 bases are TGTGCCAGCAGCCGGGACACCCCGAACACCGGGGAGCTGTTTTTT.

The gene calls are TRBV12-3 or TRBV12-4 and TRBJ2-5, with 9 bases identical to TRBD2. The CDR3 sequence is 14 residues long. V lost 5 bases to trimming and J lost 9 bases; unmatched junction nucleotides: 10. The CDR3 loop is CASSLGLALVAQYF. Written as DNA, the CDR3 is TGTGCCAGCAGTCTGGGACTAGCCCTTGTGGCCCAGTACTTC.

This clonotype has a handful of counts. The V gene is TRBV11-2, the J gene TRBJ2-5; TRBD1 matches 10 bases. The CDR3 has 18 amino acids. Germline V gives CDR1 SGHAT, CDR2 FQNNGV. V was pared by 2 bases and J by 5 bases, with 14 bases of the junction left unmatched. DNA for the CDR3: TGTGCCAGCAGCTTACGTAGATGGGGACAGGGGATAGATGAGACCCAGTACTTC. It is translated as CASSLRRWGQGIDETQYF.

The chain carries TRBV12-3 or TRBV12-4 and TRBJ1-1; 9 bases are a match to TRBD1. With V trimmed by 5 bases and J by 6 bases, 13 bases remained unmatched. The CDR3 covers 16 residues. The CDR3 DNA reads TGTGCCAGCAGTGGGGTGGGGACAGGGTATCAAGCTGAAGCTTTCTTT. Amino acid sequence: CASSGVGTGYQAEAFF.

This clonotype was seen just once. The chain employs TRBV28 and TRBJ2-7; D is unclear. The CDR3 consists of 13 residues. Germline CDR1 is MDHEN and CDR2 is SYDVKM. The germline V and J ends were trimmed by 2 bases and 4 bases, with 9 bases remaining between them. CDR3 amino acids: CASSLPSRYEQYF. In DNA, the CDR3 is TGTGCCAGCAGTTTACCAAGCCGTTACGAGCAGTACTTC.

In its sample, this clonotype was seen once. The junction differs from germline at one of its ends, possibly a read error. J is TRBJ1-2 and V is TRBV12-3 or TRBV12-4; 9 positions match TRBD1. This CDR3 spans 11 amino acids. Written as DNA, the CDR3 is TGTGCCAGCAGTTCGGGACAGGGCCAGGAATTC. Translating it yields CASSSGQGQEF.

Ten or more counts support this clonotype. V is TRBV6-5 and J is TRBJ1-6; 10 nucleotides align to TRBD1. CDR1 is MNHEY and CDR2 is SVGAGI in the germline V gene. The V gene end was trimmed by 2 bases and the J gene end by 10 bases; junction bases not matched to a gene: 8. This CDR3 region has 16 residues. The CDR3: CASSYAPGQGESPLHF. In DNA, the CDR3 is TGTGCCAGCAGTTACGCTCCCGGACAGGGGGAATCACCCCTCCACTTT.

The chain couples TRBV12-3 or TRBV12-4 to TRBJ1-5; D gene unclear. Trimming removed 7 bases at V and 2 bases at J, with 15 bases between. The CDR3 is 15 amino acids. CDR3 sequence: CASKLLEQGNQPQHF. DNA for the CDR3: TGTGCCAGCAAGTTATTAGAGCAGGGCAATCAGCCCCAGCATTTT.

This clonotype occurred many times. This chain links TRBV13 with TRBJ2-7, with unresolved D. The germline V gene has CDR1 PRHDT and CDR2 FYEKMQ (reference sequence). The ends were cut back, 5 bases at V and 5 bases at J, with 7 bases in the middle. CDR3 length: 11 residues. The CDR3 bases are TGTGCCAGCAGCCTCAGCAACGAGCAGTACTTC. This gives the protein CASSLSNEQYF.

This clonotype showed up many times. The rearrangement links TRBV27 to TRBJ2-7; D is perhaps TRBD1 or TRBD2 (5 bases each). CDR3 size: 13 residues. Trimming cost V 1 base and J 6 bases, with 10 bases left between them. Germline V gene data show CDR1 as MNHEY and CDR2 as SMNVEV (reference sequence). The CDR3 protein is CASSLWAGTEQYF. DNA for the CDR3: TGTGCCAGCAGTTTATGGGCAGGGACCGAGCAGTACTTC.

V usage is TRBV12-3 or TRBV12-4 and J usage is TRBJ1-2, with TRBD1 matching over 8 bases. Trimming took 6 bases from V and 3 from J; bases not matched to a gene: 6. There are 14 residues in the CDR3. Here the CDR3 DNA reads TGTGCCAGCAGCAGAGAGACAGGGGACTATGGCTACACCTTC. Translating gives CASSRETGDYGYTF.

In its sample, this clonotype was seen many times. V is TRBV7-2 and J is TRBJ1-3, with D uncertain. Germline CDR1 SGHTA, CDR2 FQGNSA. Trimming took 0 bases from V and 3 from J, leaving 9 bases between them. The CDR3 has 15 amino acids. CDR3 loop: CASSLAVRIGNTIYF. For the CDR3, the DNA is TGTGCCAGCAGCTTAGCGGTCCGGATTGGAAACACCATATATTTT. Looking up the rest from reference TRBV7-2 and TRBJ1-3 gives the full variable domain: GAGVSQSPSNKVTEKGKDVELRCDPISGHTALYWYRQSLGQGLEFLIYFQGNSAPDKSGLPSDRFSAERTGGSVSTLTIQRTQQEDSAVYLCASSLAVRIGNTIYFGEGSWLTVV.

This clonotype was observed at least ten times. CDR3 in amino acids: CASSFSGLGGYTF. The CDR3 DNA reads as TGTGCCAGCAGTTTCTCAGGGCTTGGTGGCTACACCTTC. The chain combines TRBV27 with TRBJ1-2, with a tentative D call TRBD1 (5 bases). Germline V lookup: CDR1 MNHEY, CDR2 SMNVEV (reference sequence). Trimming stripped 3 bases from V and 7 bases from J, with 12 bases between. The CDR3 covers 13 residues.

The CDR3 is CATSDTRQGSGTQYF. The CDR3 coding sequence is TGTGCCACCAGTGATACTCGACAAGGATCGGGGACCCAGTACTTC. The V gene is TRBV24-1, the J gene TRBJ2-5; D not resolved. The ends were cut back, 3 bases at V and 7 bases at J, with 17 bases in the middle. Germline V lookup: CDR1 KGHDR, CDR2 SFDVKD. The CDR3 totals 15 residues.

The chain is built from TRBV7-2 and TRBJ2-7, with 8 bases lining up with TRBD2. Trimming at V came to 5 bases and at J to 7 bases, leaving 10 bases not matched to a gene. The CDR3 totals 14 residues. Germline V CDR1 and CDR2: SGHTA, FQGNSA. The CDR3 is CASSLLGVAGEQYF. In DNA, the CDR3 is TGTGCCAGCAGCCTCCTTGGGGTAGCGGGGGAGCAGTACTTC.